These 18 T cell receptor beta chains originate from one sample sequenced in a study of blood T cell repertoires in COVID-19. Measured with immunoSEQ multiplex PCR; TCRdb has only the in-frame clones, and not every one. This sample has about 220,000 clones, with approximately 81% found just once. The sample taken for sequencing was peripheral blood. These receptors were taken from a woman aged 80 or older with acute or convalescent COVID-19.

The genes are TRBV3-1 (or the pseudogene TRBV3-2) and TRBJ1-6; TRBD1 aligns across 8 bases. Per the germline V gene, CDR1 is LGHDT and CDR2 is YNNKEL (reference sequence). J gave up 12 bases and V 4 bases, and 14 bases lay outside the gene matches. CDR3 size: 16 residues. The CDR3 protein is CASSLGTGLTPGPLHF. Here the CDR3 DNA reads TGTGCCAGCAGCCTCGGGACAGGCCTAACCCCCGGACCCCTCCACTTT.

The CDR3 DNA reads TGCGCCAGCAGCGGACAGGATAACACTGAAGCTTTCTTT. Translating gives CASSGQDNTEAFF. The V gene is TRBV5-1, the J gene TRBJ1-1; TRBD1 agrees at 7 bases. V gave up 4 bases and J gave up 2 bases; unmatched junction bases: 2. Per the germline V gene, CDR1 is SGHRS and CDR2 is YFSETQ. The CDR3 spans 13 residues.

The CDR3, as DNA: TGTGCCAGCACCGTGCAGGGAGGGACTGAAGCTTTCTTT. It specifies CASTVQGGTEAFF. The genes are TRBV7-9 and TRBJ1-1; tentatively, D is TRBD1 (5 bases). The CDR3 totals 13 residues. Per the germline V gene, CDR1 is SEHNR and CDR2 is FQNEAQ (reference sequence). V lost 7 bases and J 5 bases, leaving 14 bases between the germline ends.

The CDR3 here is CASSVAGGFGNTIYF. The CDR3 DNA reads as TGTGCCAGCAGCGTAGCTGGGGGCTTTGGAAACACCATATATTTT. This chain connects TRBV9 to TRBJ1-3, with D possibly being TRBD1 (6 bases). Per germline, CDR1 SGDLS and CDR2 YYNGEE. V was shortened by 0 bases and J by 3 bases, with 10 bases between the two germline ends. This CDR3 spans 15 amino acids. The full variable domain, in which reference TRBV9 and TRBJ1-3 provide the parts outside the CDR3, is DSGVTQTPKHLITATGQRVTLRCSPRSGDLSVYWYQQSLDQGLQFLIQYYNGEERAKGNILERFSAQQFPDLHSELNLSSLELGDSALYFCASSVAGGFGNTIYFGEGSWLTVV.

The chain uses TRBV7-8 and TRBJ2-3; the match to TRBD2 covers 13 bases. The CDR3 sequence is 18 residues long. Germline lookup yields CDR1 SGHVS and CDR2 FQNEAQ. Trimming removed 5 bases from V and 0 bases from J; junction bases left unmatched: 8. The CDR3 sequence: CASSQGLAGARSTDTQYF. CDR3 DNA: TGTGCCAGCAGCCAAGGACTAGCGGGGGCGAGAAGCACAGATACGCAGTATTTT. Filled out from reference TRBV7-8 and TRBJ2-3, the complete variable domain reads GAGVSQSPRYKVAKRGQDVALRCDPISGHVSLFWYQQALGQGPEFLTYFQNEAQLDKSGLPSDRFFAERPEGSVSTLKIQRTQQEDSAVYLCASSQGLAGARSTDTQYFGPGTRLTVL.

V gene TRBV7-9 combines with J gene TRBJ1-2; no clear D gene. Germline assignment: CDR1 SEHNR and CDR2 FQNEAQ (reference sequence). The CDR3 runs 14 residues. The germline V and J ends were trimmed by 5 bases and 2 bases, with 12 bases remaining between them. The CDR3 DNA is TGTGCCAGCAGCCCCACGGGGTTGAACTATGGCTACACCTTC. Its translation: CASSPTGLNYGYTF. Full variable domain (remainder filled in from reference TRBV7-9 and TRBJ1-2): DTGVSQNPRHKITKRGQNVTFRCDPISEHNRLYWYRQTLGQGPEFLTYFQNEAQLEKSRLLSDRFSAERPKGSFSTLEIQRTEQGDSAMYLCASSPTGLNYGYTFGSGTRLTVV.

V gene TRBV9 combines with J gene TRBJ2-3; tentative D call: TRBD2 (5 bases). Germline CDR1 SGDLS, CDR2 YYNGEE. The V end lost 0 bases, the J end lost 0 bases, and 5 bases lay between the germline ends. CDR3 length equals 14 residues. CDR3 sequence: CASSVGGSTDTQYF. In DNA, the CDR3 is TGTGCCAGCAGCGTAGGCGGGAGCACAGATACGCAGTATTTT.

This rearrangement joins TRBV19 to TRBJ1-5; D uncertain. Germline CDR1 is LNHDA and CDR2 is SQIVND (reference sequence). The CDR3 totals 14 residues. Trimming shortened V by 5 bases and J by 7 bases, and 15 bases separated the two germline ends. CDR3: CASSQLPSQQPQHF. In nucleotides, the CDR3 is TGTGCCAGTAGTCAACTACCTTCGCAGCAGCCCCAGCATTTT. Looking up the rest from reference TRBV19 and TRBJ1-5 gives the full variable domain: DGGITQSPKYLFRKEGQNVTLSCEQNLNHDAMYWYRQDPGQGLRLIYYSQIVNDFQKGDIAEGYSVSREKKESFPLTVTSAQKNPTAFYLCASSQLPSQQPQHFGDGTRLSIL.

The chain recombines TRBV5-1 with TRBJ2-2; D unclear. Germline V lookup: CDR1 SGHRS, CDR2 YFSETQ. The CDR3 extends over 16 amino acids. The germline V and J ends were trimmed by 4 bases and 2 bases, with 15 bases remaining between them. CDR3: CASSPPGEPNTGELFF. CDR3 nucleotides: TGCGCCAGCAGCCCTCCAGGTGAACCAAACACCGGGGAGCTGTTTTTT.

The CDR3 spells CASSGQGRSEQYF. For the CDR3, the DNA is TGTGCCAGCAGTGGTCAGGGTCGGAGCGAGCAGTACTTC. The V gene is TRBV25-1, the J gene TRBJ2-7, with D perhaps matching TRBD1 (5 bases). The CDR3 runs 13 residues. Germline CDR1 and CDR2: MGHDK and SYGVNS. Trimming pared 4 bases from V and 6 bases from J, leaving 13 bases between.

This clone appeared a single time. The chain uses TRBV4-3 and TRBJ1-1, with TRBD1 identical over 8 bases. The junction had 2 bases not matched to a gene; V was cut back by 0 bases and J by 5 bases. The CDR3 is 14 residues long. Germline lookup yields CDR1 LGHNA and CDR2 YSLEER. CDR3 sequence (DNA): TGCGCCAGCAGCCAAGACCGACAGGGGACTGAAGCTTTCTTT. Translating gives CASSQDRQGTEAFF.

V is TRBV10-2 and J is TRBJ1-5; 8 bases agree with TRBD1. With 6 bases clipped from V and 6 bases from J, the junction kept 7 bases outside the gene matches. The CDR3 covers 14 residues. Germline CDR1 reads WSHSY; CDR2 reads SAAADI. In DNA, the CDR3 is TGCGCCAGCAGGACAGGGGCCCCCGGTCAGCCCCAGCATTTT. Amino acids: CASRTGAPGQPQHF.

The chain uses TRBV3-1 (or the pseudogene TRBV3-2) and TRBJ1-3; D remains ambiguous. The germline V gene encodes CDR1 LGHDT and CDR2 YNNKEL (reference sequence). The CDR3 sequence is 16 residues long. Deletions cut 1 base from V and 0 bases from J, with 10 bases between. The chain's CDR3 is CASSQGSRSSGNTIYF. The CDR3 DNA reads TGTGCCAGCAGCCAAGGATCACGGAGCTCTGGAAACACCATATATTTT.

The chain has TRBV2 and TRBJ1-5, with D maybe TRBD1 (6 bases). The CDR3 loop spans 18 amino acids. The V end was cut by 7 bases, the J end by 0 bases, with 22 bases between. Germline V CDR1 and CDR2: SNHLY, FYNNEI. The CDR3 DNA reads TGTGCCAGCAAAAAACTCAGCGCAGGGGCCATTAGCAATCAGCCCCAGCATTTT. Translated: CASKKLSAGAISNQPQHF.

Here the CDR3 reads CASSYEAGRRAEKLFF. DNA of the CDR3: TGTGCCAGCAGTTACGAGGCGGGACGTAGGGCTGAAAAACTGTTTTTT. The rearrangement joins TRBV6-5 to TRBJ1-4; D possibly corresponds to TRBD1 (5 bases). CDR1 and CDR2 from the germline V gene are MNHEY and SVGAGI. V shed 2 bases and J shed 7 bases, with 17 bases lying between them. The CDR3 contains 16 residues.

The gene calls are TRBV30 and TRBJ1-2; no reliable D call. Germline V gives CDR1 GTSNPN, CDR2 SVGIG (reference sequence). Trimming pared 2 bases from V and 6 bases from J, leaving 13 bases between. The CDR3 sequence is 13 residues long. CDR3 residues: CAWSLGVGNGYTF. CDR3 coding DNA: TGTGCCTGGAGTCTGGGAGTAGGTAATGGCTACACCTTC.

The chain recombines TRBV2 with TRBJ1-3; D not certain. Per the germline V gene, CDR1 is SNHLY and CDR2 is FYNNEI. This CDR3 is 15 amino acids long. Between the trimmed V and J ends, which lost 6 bases and 4 bases, there was a span of 16 bases. The DNA of the CDR3 is TGTGCCAGCAGCCCAGGTGGTGGGCCCGGAAACACCATATATTTT. As protein: CASSPGGGPGNTIYF. Full variable domain (rest looked up from reference TRBV2 and TRBJ1-3): EPEVTQTPSHQVTQMGQEVILRCVPISNHLYFYWYRQILGQKVEFLVSFYNNEISEKSEIFDDQFSVERPDGSNFTLKIRSTKLEDSAMYFCASSPGGGPGNTIYFGEGSWLTVV.

The genes are TRBV11-3 and TRBJ1-3; TRBD1 might be the D (5 bases). V was clipped by 4 bases and J by 1 base, with 11 bases between them. Germline CDR1 SGHNT, CDR2 YENEEA. The length of the CDR3 is 15 residues. CDR3 sequence: CASSSDSGSGNTIYF. In DNA, the CDR3 is TGTGCCAGCAGCTCAGACAGTGGTTCTGGAAACACCATATATTTT.